These T cell receptor beta chains were read from a single sample in a study of blood T cell repertoires in COVID-19. Assay used: immunoSEQ multiplex PCR; TCRdb lists only in-frame clones, some missing. This table holds around 110,000 clones, around 80% found once. The specimen was peripheral blood. These receptors were obtained from an older woman with acute or convalescent COVID-19. Each CDR3 is given with its conserved first and last residue. Fields, in order: D gene, clone size, J gene, V gene, CDR3 protein, CDR3 DNA. The D gene is left open where the match is weak. Part of the rows lack a size; the others show once, few, many or a class for expanded clones.

D gene: .
clone size: .
J gene: TRBJ1-4
V gene: TRBV30
CDR3 protein: CAWSQQAKREKLFF
CDR3 DNA: TGTGCCTGGAGTCAACAGGCCAAGAGGGAAAAACTGTTTTTT

D gene: .
clone size: .
J gene: TRBJ2-7
V gene: TRBV6-6
CDR3 protein: CASSPTTTGYEQYF
CDR3 DNA: TGTGCCAGCAGCCCAACTACGACAGGCTACGAGCAGTACTTC

D gene: TRBD1
clone size: .
J gene: TRBJ2-3
V gene: TRBV29-1
CDR3 protein: CSVEGELTGRNTQYF
CDR3 DNA: TGCAGCGTTGAAGGAGAGTTGACAGGGAGAAATACGCAGTATTTT

D gene: TRBD1
clone size: .
J gene: TRBJ1-5
V gene: TRBV3-1/TRBV3-2
CDR3 protein: CASSPTGGGSQPQHF
CDR3 DNA: TGTGCCAGCAGCCCGACAGGGGGCGGGAGTCAGCCCCAGCATTTT

D gene: TRBD1
clone size: .
J gene: TRBJ1-5
V gene: TRBV28
CDR3 protein: CASSPPGGAGHQPQHF
CDR3 DNA: TGTGCCAGCAGTCCCCCAGGGGGCGCGGGTCATCAGCCCCAGCATTTT

D gene: .
clone size: .
J gene: TRBJ1-2
V gene: TRBV19
CDR3 protein: CASSIGGRGYTF
CDR3 DNA: TGTGCCAGTAGTATCGGGGGAAGGGGCTACACCTTC

D gene: TRBD1
clone size: .
J gene: TRBJ1-6
V gene: TRBV5-8
CDR3 protein: CASSPRTGGRSPLHF
CDR3 DNA: TGTGCCAGCAGCCCTCGGACAGGGGGCAGGTCACCCCTCCACTTT

D gene: .
clone size: .
J gene: TRBJ2-5
V gene: TRBV27
CDR3 protein: CASSLDWTAPRAQYF
CDR3 DNA: TGTGCCAGCAGTTTAGATTGGACGGCACCGAGGGCCCAGTACTTC

D gene: TRBD2
clone size: .
J gene: TRBJ2-5
V gene: TRBV29-1
CDR3 protein: CSVEKHQTSAQETQYF
CDR3 DNA: TGCAGCGTTGAGAAACACCAGACTAGCGCCCAAGAGACCCAGTACTTC

D gene: .
clone size: .
J gene: TRBJ1-2
V gene: TRBV28
CDR3 protein: CASVSGVYGYTF
CDR3 DNA: TGTGCCAGCGTCTCCGGGGTCTATGGCTACACCTTC

D gene: TRBD2
clone size: .
J gene: TRBJ2-1
V gene: TRBV10-1
CDR3 protein: CASSRTSGKGDNEQFF
CDR3 DNA: TGCGCCAGCAGCCGGACTAGCGGGAAAGGTGACAATGAGCAGTTCTTC

D gene: TRBD2
clone size: .
J gene: TRBJ2-7
V gene: TRBV10-3
CDR3 protein: CAIRPRDQRGEQYF
CDR3 DNA: TGTGCCATCAGACCCCGGGACCAGCGGGGCGAGCAGTACTTC

D gene: .
clone size: .
J gene: TRBJ2-6
V gene: TRBV7-3
CDR3 protein: CASSPDRPGANVLTF
CDR3 DNA: TGTGCCAGCAGCCCGGACAGACCCGGGGCCAACGTCCTGACTTTC

D gene: TRBD1
clone size: .
J gene: TRBJ2-1
V gene: TRBV19
CDR3 protein: CASSPQGAGEQFF
CDR3 DNA: TGTGCCAGTTCACCCCAGGGGGCAGGTGAGCAGTTCTTC

D gene: TRBD2
clone size: .
J gene: TRBJ2-1
V gene: TRBV7-2
CDR3 protein: CAIQSGGLYNEQFF
CDR3 DNA: TGTGCCATTCAGTCGGGGGGGCTCTACAATGAGCAGTTCTTC

D gene: TRBD2
clone size: .
J gene: TRBJ2-3
V gene: TRBV18
CDR3 protein: CASSPPWTGTSGSRGDTQYF
CDR3 DNA: TGTGCCAGCTCACCACCGTGGACAGGGACTAGCGGGAGCCGCGGAGATACGCAGTATTTT

D gene: .
clone size: .
J gene: TRBJ2-5
V gene: TRBV5-6
CDR3 protein: CASSLRGEETQYF
CDR3 DNA: TGTGCCAGCAGCTTGAGAGGCGAGGAGACCCAGTACTTC

D gene: TRBD2
clone size: .
J gene: TRBJ2-3
V gene: TRBV11-2
CDR3 protein: CASSAGTSGTDTQYF
CDR3 DNA: TGTGCCAGCAGCGCCGGGACTAGCGGTACAGATACGCAGTATTTT

D gene: .
clone size: .
J gene: TRBJ1-1
V gene: TRBV5-5
CDR3 protein: CASRPDRLNTEAFF
CDR3 DNA: TGTGCCAGCAGACCCGACAGGTTGAACACTGAAGCTTTCTTT

D gene: .
clone size: .
J gene: TRBJ2-1
V gene: TRBV7-2
CDR3 protein: CASRGTGHNEQFF
CDR3 DNA: TGTGCCAGTCGGGGGACCGGTCACAATGAGCAGTTCTTC

D gene: .
clone size: .
J gene: TRBJ1-6
V gene: TRBV15
CDR3 protein: CATSRGGQYSPLHF
CDR3 DNA: TGTGCCACCAGCAGAGGGGGGCAGTATTCACCCCTCCACTTT

D gene: TRBD1
clone size: .
J gene: TRBJ1-5
V gene: TRBV6-6
CDR3 protein: CASSPLFGTGGAGGAQPQHF
CDR3 DNA: TGTGCCAGCAGTCCCCTGTTTGGGACAGGGGGCGCAGGAGGGGCTCAGCCCCAGCATTTT

D gene: .
clone size: .
J gene: TRBJ2-2
V gene: TRBV2
CDR3 protein: CASRGGSGELFF
CDR3 DNA: TGTGCCAGCAGGGGGGGATCCGGGGAGCTGTTTTTT

D gene: TRBD2
clone size: .
J gene: TRBJ2-1
V gene: TRBV7-7
CDR3 protein: CASSLGVSGGLNEQFF
CDR3 DNA: TGTGCCAGCAGCTTAGGGGTTAGCGGGGGGTTGAATGAGCAGTTCTTC

D gene: TRBD2
clone size: .
J gene: TRBJ2-2
V gene: TRBV6-5
CDR3 protein: CASRGTSGAGELFF
CDR3 DNA: TGTGCCAGCAGGGGGACTAGCGGCGCCGGGGAGCTGTTTTTT

D gene: .
clone size: once
J gene: TRBJ2-7
V gene: TRBV12-3/TRBV12-4
CDR3 protein: CASSLERPYEQYF
CDR3 DNA: TGTGCCAGCAGTTTAGAGCGGCCCTACGAGCAGTACTTC

D gene: .
clone size: .
J gene: TRBJ2-7
V gene: TRBV5-1
CDR3 protein: CASSTGQPGTYEQYF
CDR3 DNA: TGCGCCAGCAGCACAGGACAGCCGGGAACCTACGAGCAGTACTTC

D gene: .
clone size: .
J gene: TRBJ2-7
V gene: TRBV18
CDR3 protein: CASSPNPTVYEQYF
CDR3 DNA: TGTGCCAGCTCCCCCAACCCGACAGTCTACGAGCAGTACTTC

D gene: TRBD2
clone size: .
J gene: TRBJ2-5
V gene: TRBV29-1
CDR3 protein: CSVNSGGIQETQYF
CDR3 DNA: TGCAGCGTTAATAGCGGGGGGATCCAAGAGACCCAGTACTTC

D gene: TRBD1
clone size: .
J gene: TRBJ1-2
V gene: TRBV6-5
CDR3 protein: CASSLAGQGRNGYTF
CDR3 DNA: TGTGCCAGCAGTTTGGCTGGACAGGGGAGGAATGGCTACACCTTC

D gene: TRBD1
clone size: few
J gene: TRBJ1-3
V gene: TRBV5-1
CDR3 protein: CASSSGTGTSGNTIYF
CDR3 DNA: TGCGCCAGCAGCTCCGGGACAGGGACCTCTGGAAACACCATATATTTT

D gene: TRBD2
clone size: .
J gene: TRBJ2-7
V gene: TRBV5-1
CDR3 protein: CASSLAGGGYGYEQYF
CDR3 DNA: TGCGCCAGCAGCTTGGCTGGGGGGGGGTACGGGTACGAGCAGTACTTC

D gene: .
clone size: once
J gene: TRBJ2-7
V gene: TRBV7-3
CDR3 protein: CASSLRDGEQYF
CDR3 DNA: TGTGCCAGCAGCTTACGCGATGGCGAGCAGTACTTC

D gene: TRBD2
clone size: .
J gene: TRBJ2-2
V gene: TRBV15
CDR3 protein: CATSKGLAGELFF
CDR3 DNA: TGTGCCACCAGCAAGGGACTAGCCGGGGAGCTGTTTTTT

D gene: .
clone size: .
J gene: TRBJ1-1
V gene: TRBV6-5
CDR3 protein: CASKEGHTEAFF
CDR3 DNA: TGTGCCAGCAAGGAGGGCCACACTGAAGCTTTCTTT

D gene: TRBD1
clone size: .
J gene: TRBJ2-7
V gene: TRBV18
CDR3 protein: CASSPADRGTFYEQYF
CDR3 DNA: TGTGCCAGCTCACCAGCCGACAGGGGGACTTTCTACGAGCAGTACTTC

D gene: .
clone size: .
J gene: TRBJ2-1
V gene: TRBV29-1
CDR3 protein: CSVEALGASPSSYNEQFF
CDR3 DNA: TGCAGCGTTGAGGCGTTGGGGGCTAGCCCGAGCTCCTACAATGAGCAGTTCTTC

D gene: .
clone size: .
J gene: TRBJ2-1
V gene: TRBV6-5
CDR3 protein: CASSSSRRSSYNEQFF
CDR3 DNA: TGTGCCAGCAGTTCCTCCCGGCGGAGCTCCTACAATGAGCAGTTCTTC

D gene: .
clone size: .
J gene: TRBJ1-1
V gene: TRBV2
CDR3 protein: CASSGIVEAEAFF
CDR3 DNA: TGTGCCAGCAGTGGCATTGTGGAGGCCGAAGCTTTCTTT

D gene: .
clone size: .
J gene: TRBJ1-2
V gene: TRBV12-3/TRBV12-4
CDR3 protein: CASSPQGYYGYTF
CDR3 DNA: TGTGCCAGCAGTCCTCAGGGGTACTATGGCTACACCTTC

D gene: .
clone size: .
J gene: TRBJ1-2
V gene: TRBV12-3/TRBV12-4
CDR3 protein: CASSSGLEWGYTF
CDR3 DNA: TGTGCCAGCAGTTCAGGACTGGAGTGGGGCTACACCTTC

D gene: .
clone size: .
J gene: TRBJ1-1
V gene: TRBV19
CDR3 protein: CASTRGGYRTEAFF
CDR3 DNA: TGTGCCAGTACCAGGGGAGGGTATCGTACTGAAGCTTTCTTT

D gene: TRBD2
clone size: .
J gene: TRBJ2-1
V gene: TRBV20-1
CDR3 protein: CSASGPPPLAGPYNEQFF
CDR3 DNA: TGCAGTGCTAGTGGGCCGCCTCCACTAGCGGGGCCCTACAATGAGCAGTTCTTC

D gene: .
clone size: .
J gene: TRBJ2-1
V gene: TRBV19
CDR3 protein: CVSSIGGNEQFF
CDR3 DNA: TGTGTCAGTAGTATAGGCGGCAATGAGCAGTTCTTC

D gene: .
clone size: .
J gene: TRBJ1-2
V gene: TRBV10-3
CDR3 protein: CAIRGEVLGGYTF
CDR3 DNA: TGTGCCATCAGGGGGGAGGTTCTTGGTGGCTACACCTTC

D gene: .
clone size: few
J gene: TRBJ2-1
V gene: TRBV3-1/TRBV3-2
CDR3 protein: CASSQRGTNEQFF
CDR3 DNA: TGTGCCAGCAGCCAACGGGGAACCAATGAGCAGTTCTTC

D gene: .
clone size: .
J gene: TRBJ2-3
V gene: TRBV5-5
CDR3 protein: CASHSLLGAADTQYF
CDR3 DNA: TGTGCCAGCCACAGCTTATTAGGCGCCGCAGATACGCAGTATTTT

D gene: .
clone size: few
J gene: TRBJ2-3
V gene: TRBV21-1
CDR3 protein: CASSSFLAGSTDTQYF
CDR3 DNA: TGTGCCAGCAGTTCCTTCCTAGCGGGGAGCACAGATACGCAGTATTTT

D gene: .
clone size: .
J gene: TRBJ2-7
V gene: TRBV11-1
CDR3 protein: CASSRGGAGSEEQYF
CDR3 DNA: TGTGCCAGCAGCCGTGGGGGGGCTGGATCGGAGGAGCAGTACTTC

D gene: .
clone size: .
J gene: TRBJ1-1
V gene: TRBV14
CDR3 protein: CASSQARWTEAFF
CDR3 DNA: TGTGCCAGCAGCCAAGCCAGGTGGACTGAAGCTTTCTTT